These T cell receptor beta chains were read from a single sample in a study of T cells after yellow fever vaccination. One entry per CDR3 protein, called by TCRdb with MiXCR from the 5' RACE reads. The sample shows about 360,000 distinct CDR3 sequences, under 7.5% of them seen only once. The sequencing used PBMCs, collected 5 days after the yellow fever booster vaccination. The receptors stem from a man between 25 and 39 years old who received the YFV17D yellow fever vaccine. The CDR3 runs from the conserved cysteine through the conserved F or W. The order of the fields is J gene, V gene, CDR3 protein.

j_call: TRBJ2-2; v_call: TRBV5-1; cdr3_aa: CASSLEAGAIGELFF
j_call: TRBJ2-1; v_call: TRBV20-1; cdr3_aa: CSARDPPAEYNEQFF
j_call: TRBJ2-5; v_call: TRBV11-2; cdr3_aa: CASSLVPGQSWETQYF
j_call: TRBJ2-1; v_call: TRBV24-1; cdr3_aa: CATSDRGRGYNEQFF
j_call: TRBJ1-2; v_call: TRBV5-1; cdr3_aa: CASSLVSNYGYTF
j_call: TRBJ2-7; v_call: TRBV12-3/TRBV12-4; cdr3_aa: CASSFRKLADYEQYF
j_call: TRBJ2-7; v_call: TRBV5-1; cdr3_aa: CASSLRQSSYEQYF
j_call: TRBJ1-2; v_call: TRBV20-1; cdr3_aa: CSARGTGYGYTF
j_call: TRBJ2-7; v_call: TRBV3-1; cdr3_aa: CASSPPYDYEQYF
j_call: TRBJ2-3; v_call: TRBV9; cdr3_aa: CASSVGGRARGTDTQYF
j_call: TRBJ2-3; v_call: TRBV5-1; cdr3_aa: CASSLVVGRPSTDTQYF
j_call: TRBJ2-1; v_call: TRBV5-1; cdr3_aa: CASSLILGTDSYNEQFF
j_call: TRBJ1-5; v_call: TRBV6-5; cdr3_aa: CASSYSTDQPQHF
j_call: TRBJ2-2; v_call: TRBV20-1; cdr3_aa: CSARLVAGELFF
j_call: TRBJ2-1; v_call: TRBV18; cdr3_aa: CASSPSRGSGTSGSYNEQFF
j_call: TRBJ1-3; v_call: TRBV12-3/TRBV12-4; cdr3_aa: CASRRTEGGNTIYF
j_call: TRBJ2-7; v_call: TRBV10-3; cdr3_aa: CAISPRTGQSYEQYF
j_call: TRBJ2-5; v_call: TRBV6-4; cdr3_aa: CASRDSGTVGETQYF
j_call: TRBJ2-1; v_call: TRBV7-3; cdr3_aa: CASSQGHEQFF
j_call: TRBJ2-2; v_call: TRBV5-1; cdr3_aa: CASSLTGAGELFF
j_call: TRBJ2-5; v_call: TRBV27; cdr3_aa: CASSAGTSGRETQYF
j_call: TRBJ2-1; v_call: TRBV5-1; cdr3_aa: CASSLVIGNEQFF
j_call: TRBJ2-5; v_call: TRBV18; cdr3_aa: CASSPRDEETQYF
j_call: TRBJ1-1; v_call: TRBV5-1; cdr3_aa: CASSPWTEDEAFF
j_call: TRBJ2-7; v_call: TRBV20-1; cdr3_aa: CSARDPSGPYEQYF
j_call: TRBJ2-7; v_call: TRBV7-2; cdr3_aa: CASTRPSGAYEQYF
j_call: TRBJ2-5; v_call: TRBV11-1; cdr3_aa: CASSFREGLMKVEETQYF
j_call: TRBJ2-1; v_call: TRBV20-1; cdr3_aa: CSARRASGYNEQFF